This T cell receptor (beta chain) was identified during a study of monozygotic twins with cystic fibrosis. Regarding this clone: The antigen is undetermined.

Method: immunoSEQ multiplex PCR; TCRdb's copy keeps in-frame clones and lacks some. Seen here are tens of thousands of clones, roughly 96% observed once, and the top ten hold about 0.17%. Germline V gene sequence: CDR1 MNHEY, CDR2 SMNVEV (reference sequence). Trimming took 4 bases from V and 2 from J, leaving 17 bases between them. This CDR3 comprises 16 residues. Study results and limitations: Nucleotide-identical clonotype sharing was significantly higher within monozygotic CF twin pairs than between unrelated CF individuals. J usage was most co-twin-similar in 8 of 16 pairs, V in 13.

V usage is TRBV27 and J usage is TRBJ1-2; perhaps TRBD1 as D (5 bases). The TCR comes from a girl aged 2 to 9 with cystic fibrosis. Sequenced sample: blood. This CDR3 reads CASSSRTPGLNYGYTF. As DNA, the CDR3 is TGTGCCAGCAGTTCCCGTACGCCGGGACTCAACTATGGCTACACCTTC.